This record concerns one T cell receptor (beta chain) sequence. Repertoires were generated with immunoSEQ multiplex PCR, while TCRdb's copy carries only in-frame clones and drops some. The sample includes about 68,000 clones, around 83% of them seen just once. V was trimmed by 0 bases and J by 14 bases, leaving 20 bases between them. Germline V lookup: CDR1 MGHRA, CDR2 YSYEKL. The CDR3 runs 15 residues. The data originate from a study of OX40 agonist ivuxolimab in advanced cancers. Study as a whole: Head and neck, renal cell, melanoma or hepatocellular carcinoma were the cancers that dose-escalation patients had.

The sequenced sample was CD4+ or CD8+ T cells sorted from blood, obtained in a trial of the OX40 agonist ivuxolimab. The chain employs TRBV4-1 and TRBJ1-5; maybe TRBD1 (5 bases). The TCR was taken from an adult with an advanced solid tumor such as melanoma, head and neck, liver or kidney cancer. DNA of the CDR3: TGCGCCAGCAGCCAAGATTTTTGGATTCGGGACGGTAAGCATTTT. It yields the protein CASSQDFWIRDGKHF.